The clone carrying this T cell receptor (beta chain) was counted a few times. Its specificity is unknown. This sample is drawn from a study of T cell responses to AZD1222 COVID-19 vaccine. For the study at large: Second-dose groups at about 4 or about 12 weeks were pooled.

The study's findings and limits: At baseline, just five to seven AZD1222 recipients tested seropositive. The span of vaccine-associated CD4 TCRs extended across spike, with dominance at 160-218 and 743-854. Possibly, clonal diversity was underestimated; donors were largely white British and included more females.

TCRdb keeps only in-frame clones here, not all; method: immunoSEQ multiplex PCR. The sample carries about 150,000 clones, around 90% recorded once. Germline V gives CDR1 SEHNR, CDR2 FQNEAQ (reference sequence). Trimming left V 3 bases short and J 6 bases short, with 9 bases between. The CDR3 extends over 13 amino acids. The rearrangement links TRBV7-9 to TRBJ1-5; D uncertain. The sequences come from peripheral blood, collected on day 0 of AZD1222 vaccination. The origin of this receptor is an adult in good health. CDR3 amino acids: CASSFDKGQPQHF. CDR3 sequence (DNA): TGTGCCAGCAGCTTCGATAAGGGTCAGCCCCAGCATTTT.